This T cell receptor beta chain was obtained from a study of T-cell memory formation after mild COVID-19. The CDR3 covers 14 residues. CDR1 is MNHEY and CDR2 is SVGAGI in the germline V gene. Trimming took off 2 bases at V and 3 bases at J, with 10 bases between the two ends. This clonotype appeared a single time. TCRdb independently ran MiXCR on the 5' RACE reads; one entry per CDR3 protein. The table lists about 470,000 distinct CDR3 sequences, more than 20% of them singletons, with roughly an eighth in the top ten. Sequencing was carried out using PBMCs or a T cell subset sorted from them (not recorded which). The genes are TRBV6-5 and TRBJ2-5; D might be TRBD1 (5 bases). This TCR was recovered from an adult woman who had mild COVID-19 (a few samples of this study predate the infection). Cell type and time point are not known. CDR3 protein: CASSYMGREETQYF. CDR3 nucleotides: TGTGCCAGCAGTTACATGGGCAGGGAAGAGACCCAGTACTTC.